These 25 T cell receptor beta chains were sequenced from one sample in a study of CD8+ T cells in alopecia areata. In each case, RNA was isolated and then reverse transcribed into cDNA as the sequencing template. Sequencing was performed with immunoSEQ multiplex PCR; in TCRdb, only in-frame clones are kept and a portion is missing. This sample yields about 210,000 clones, of which roughly two fifths are seen a single time; over 2.5% belongs to the top ten. Regarding treatment: oral pan-JAK inhibitor, 5-10 mg twice daily. Sequences were derived from CD4+ T cells sorted from blood, sampled around week 36, from a patient treated with tofacitinib. These receptor sequences come from a human donor with alopecia areata.

The chain has TRBV29-1 and TRBJ1-2; 8 bases match TRBD1. The germline gives CDR1 SQVTM, CDR2 ANQGSEA. Trimming took 7 bases from V and 6 from J; bases not matched to a gene: 10. CDR3 length: 13 residues. The CDR3 region has the DNA TGCAGCGGCTTCCAGGGGGCGGCTGATGGCTACACCTTC. Protein sequence: CSGFQGAADGYTF.

The chain uses TRBV11-2 and TRBJ2-3; 12 bases are shared with TRBD2. With 5 bases clipped from V and 6 bases from J, the junction kept 6 bases outside the gene matches. Germline V lookup: CDR1 SGHAT, CDR2 FQNNGV. The CDR3 length is 15 residues. Here the CDR3 DNA reads TGTGCCAGCAGCGGCACTAGCGGGAGGTCGGATACGCAGTATTTT. Protein: CASSGTSGRSDTQYF.

The chain uses TRBV28 and TRBJ2-7; D is unclear. Looked up from germline, CDR1 is MDHEN and CDR2 is SYDVKM. Trimming cost V 3 bases and J 2 bases, with 5 bases left between them. The CDR3 runs 12 residues. The chain's CDR3 is CASSFEAYEQYF. In DNA, the CDR3 is TGTGCCAGCAGTTTTGAGGCCTACGAGCAGTACTTC.

V usage is TRBV2 and J usage is TRBJ2-5; tentative D call: TRBD2 (6 bases). The CDR3 is made up of 13 amino acids. The germline V gene encodes CDR1 SNHLY and CDR2 FYNNEI. V shed 5 bases and J shed 5 bases, with 12 bases lying between them. Here the CDR3 DNA reads TGTGCCAGCAGTCCGGAGGGCGGGGAGACCCAGTACTTC. Translated: CASSPEGGETQYF.

This clone was seen a handful of times. The chain combines TRBV7-2 with TRBJ2-5; D is unresolved. CDR3 size: 15 residues. Germline loops: CDR1 SGHTA, CDR2 FQGNSA. The V gene lost 5 bases and the J gene lost 5 bases, with 18 bases spanning the gap. This chain's CDR3 is CASSPTGRLGETQYF. The CDR3 DNA follows: TGTGCCAGCAGCCCAACCGGGCGGTTGGGGGAGACCCAGTACTTC.

This clone was detected once. CDR3 residues: CASKLGLAGGEETQYF. For the CDR3, the DNA is TGTGCCAGCAAATTGGGACTAGCGGGAGGAGAAGAGACCCAGTACTTC. The V call is TRBV2, the J call TRBJ2-5, with 15 positions matching TRBD2. Germline values: CDR1 SNHLY, CDR2 FYNNEI. V shed 7 bases and J 3 bases; nucleotides not matched to a gene: 6. CDR3 length: 16 residues.

This rearrangement joins TRBV11-2 to TRBJ2-7; D call uncertain. Trimming cost V 0 bases and J 1 base, with 10 bases left between them. The germline V gene encodes CDR1 SGHAT and CDR2 FQNNGV. This CDR3 is built from 15 residues. The CDR3 is CASSLEQFGSYEQYF. The CDR3 nucleotides read TGTGCCAGCAGCTTAGAACAGTTCGGTTCCTACGAGCAGTACTTC.

The rearrangement links TRBV7-9 to TRBJ2-5; D is unresolved. V was clipped by 5 bases and J by 1 base, with 14 bases between them. CDR1 and CDR2 (germline): SEHNR, FQNEAQ (reference sequence). The length of the CDR3 is 15 residues. CDR3 amino acids: CASSPGSLIQETQYF. DNA for the CDR3: TGTGCCAGCAGCCCCGGCAGTCTCATCCAAGAGACCCAGTACTTC.

This chain links TRBV10-3 with TRBJ1-5; D ambiguous. Trimming took off 3 bases at V and 5 bases at J, with 5 bases between the two ends. The CDR3 is made up of 12 amino acids. Germline-derived CDR1 and CDR2 are ENHRY and SYGVKD. The CDR3 loop is CAISELDQPQHF. DNA of the CDR3: TGTGCCATCAGTGAACTGGATCAGCCCCAGCATTTT.

This clone showed up just a few times. This chain links TRBV28 with TRBJ1-2; D is undetermined. Germline V CDR1 and CDR2: MDHEN, SYDVKM. The CDR3 is made up of 12 amino acids. Between the trimmed V and J ends, which lost 6 bases and 7 bases, there was a span of 12 bases. CDR3 sequence reads: CASRGPIGGYTF. CDR3 coding DNA: TGTGCCAGCAGGGGCCCTATCGGTGGCTACACCTTC.

The chain couples TRBV9 to TRBJ2-3, with 8 bases fitting TRBD2. CDR3 length equals 14 residues. The germline CDR1 and CDR2 sequences are SGDLS and YYNGEE. Unmatched junction bases numbered 7, after V lost 6 bases and J lost 4 bases. The CDR3: CASTAGGGADTQYF. CDR3 coding DNA: TGTGCCAGCACGGCGGGAGGCGGGGCAGATACGCAGTATTTT. The full variable domain, its missing parts supplied by reference TRBV9 and TRBJ2-3, is DSGVTQTPKHLITATGQRVTLRCSPRSGDLSVYWYQQSLDQGLQFLIQYYNGEERAKGNILERFSAQQFPDLHSELNLSSLELGDSALYFCASTAGGGADTQYFGPGTRLTVL.

Many counts were recorded for this clone. The rearrangement links TRBV7-2 to TRBJ1-1, with D possibly matching TRBD1 (5 bases). Germline CDR1 reads SGHTA; CDR2 reads FQGNSA. V gave up 4 bases and J gave up 1 base, with 16 bases separating them. There are 16 residues in the CDR3. The CDR3 reads CASSSTAFTGNTEAFF. The DNA of the CDR3 is TGTGCCAGCAGCTCCACCGCCTTCACAGGGAACACTGAAGCTTTCTTT.

This clone appeared a few times. The V and J genes are TRBV7-9 and TRBJ2-2; D might be TRBD2 (5 bases). The CDR3 extends over 16 amino acids. The germline V gene has CDR1 SEHNR and CDR2 FQNEAQ (reference sequence). V lost 1 base to trimming and J lost 4 bases, with 13 bases between them. As DNA, the CDR3 is TGTGCCAGCAGCTTAGTCCTAGCTGCCCTCACCGGGGAGCTGTTTTTT. Translation gives CASSLVLAALTGELFF.

This clone was recorded a few times. This sequence joins TRBV7-8 and TRBJ2-3; no clear D. V was shortened by 10 bases and J by 0 bases, with 8 bases between the two germline ends. This CDR3 comprises 12 residues. Per the germline V gene, CDR1 is SGHVS and CDR2 is FQNEAQ. The CDR3 is CAKSSSTDTQYF. In DNA, the CDR3 is TGTGCCAAAAGCTCTAGCACAGATACGCAGTATTTT.

This chain joins TRBV30 and TRBJ1-2, with D maybe TRBD1 (6 bases). Germline CDR1 is GTSNPN and CDR2 is SVGIG (reference sequence). Between the trimmed V and J ends, which lost 7 bases and 6 bases, there was a span of 18 bases. The CDR3 loop spans 13 amino acids. CDR3 sequence (DNA): TGTGCCTCGGCAAGGGGGGGCTCGAATGGCTACACCTTC. Protein sequence: CASARGGSNGYTF.

The chain combines TRBV7-2 with TRBJ2-7; either TRBD1 or TRBD2 may supply D (5 bases each). V dropped 5 bases and J dropped 3 bases, with 17 bases sitting between them. This CDR3 comprises 15 residues. Per germline, CDR1 SGHTA and CDR2 FQGNSA. Here the CDR3 DNA reads TGTGCCAGCAGCCTAGGCACCGGGACCGTCTACGAGCAGTACTTC. The encoded protein is CASSLGTGTVYEQYF.

This clone was observed a handful of times. This sequence joins TRBV5-6 and TRBJ2-1; D may be TRBD2 (6 bases). CDR1 and CDR2 (germline): SGHDT, YYEEEE. The CDR3 extends over 13 amino acids. Trimming left V 6 bases short and J 5 bases short, with 12 bases between. In DNA, the CDR3 is TGTGCCAGCACCCTAGGACTACACAATGAGCAGTTCTTC. The encoded protein is CASTLGLHNEQFF.

This clone was recorded a few times. The V call is TRBV27, the J call TRBJ2-2, with D hard to call. The V gene lost 5 bases and the J gene lost 4 bases, with 8 bases spanning the gap. This CDR3 region has 13 residues. Germline CDR1 and CDR2: MNHEY and SMNVEV (reference sequence). CDR3 in DNA: TGTGCCAGCAGTCCCCTAGGCACCGGGGAGCTGTTTTTT. This encodes CASSPLGTGELFF.

The genes are TRBV6-1 and TRBJ2-5, with D tentatively TRBD2 (5 bases). The germline V gene has CDR1 MNHNS and CDR2 SASEGT. V lost 4 bases, J lost 5 bases, and 17 bases lay in between. The CDR3 is 15 residues long. The CDR3 spells CASSGRELGSETQYF. The CDR3 DNA reads TGTGCCAGCAGTGGCCGGGAATTGGGAAGTGAGACCCAGTACTTC.

J is TRBJ2-2 and V is TRBV9; weak D call: TRBD1 (5 bases). This CDR3 comprises 15 residues. Per germline, CDR1 SGDLS and CDR2 YYNGEE. The ends were cut back, 3 bases at V and 0 bases at J, with 9 bases in the middle. The CDR3 reads CASSGRVANTGELFF. The DNA for the CDR3 is TGTGCCAGCAGCGGCAGGGTCGCGAACACCGGGGAGCTGTTTTTT. Supplemented by reference TRBV9 and TRBJ2-2, the full variable domain reads DSGVTQTPKHLITATGQRVTLRCSPRSGDLSVYWYQQSLDQGLQFLIQYYNGEERAKGNILERFSAQQFPDLHSELNLSSLELGDSALYFCASSGRVANTGELFFGEGSRLTVL.

This clone came up once. Other DNA variants within this sample encode the same CDR3. This chain joins TRBV29-1 and TRBJ1-1, with 7 positions matching TRBD1. The CDR3 has 13 amino acids. V was pared by 6 bases and J by 1 base, with 5 bases of the junction left unmatched. CDR1 is SQVTM and CDR2 is ANQGSEA in the germline V gene. The CDR3 DNA follows: TGCAGCGTACGACAGGGTGGGAACACTGAAGCTTTCTTT. It is translated as CSVRQGGNTEAFF.

The chain is built from TRBV7-6 and TRBJ2-1, with D perhaps TRBD1 (6 bases). Deletions cut 0 bases from V and 4 bases from J, with 10 bases between. The CDR3 loop spans 15 amino acids. Germline V gene sequence: CDR1 SGHVS, CDR2 FNYEAQ. CDR3 nucleotides: TGTGCCAGCAGCTTAGCACAGGGTAGTTACAATGAGCAGTTCTTC. Translation gives CASSLAQGSYNEQFF.

This clone has more than one count but fewer than ten. The chain couples TRBV7-2 to TRBJ2-2, with TRBD1 matching over 7 bases. Germline V gene data show CDR1 as SGHTA and CDR2 as FQGNSA. CDR3 size: 14 residues. J lost 6 bases, V lost 1 base, and 2 bases had no gene match. The CDR3 region has the DNA TGTGCCAGCAGCTTAGACAGGGGACCCGGGGAGCTGTTTTTT. Protein sequence: CASSLDRGPGELFF.

CDR3 loop: CSARVQGREQFF. The CDR3 DNA is TGCAGCGCGAGAGTACAGGGGCGTGAGCAGTTCTTC. The genes are TRBV29-1 and TRBJ2-1; 7 positions agree with TRBD1. Unmatched junction bases numbered 9, after V lost 7 bases and J lost 9 bases. The CDR3 totals 12 residues. CDR1 is SQVTM and CDR2 is ANQGSEA in the germline V gene.

This clone was picked up a small number of times. This chain uses TRBV7-2 with TRBJ2-5; the D gene is possibly TRBD1 (6 bases). This CDR3 contains 13 residues. Germline values: CDR1 SGHTA, CDR2 FQGNSA. Trimming removed 5 bases at V and 5 bases at J, with 12 bases between. CDR3 nucleotides: TGTGCCAGCAGCCCGGACAGAGGGGAGACCCAGTACTTC. It yields the protein CASSPDRGETQYF.